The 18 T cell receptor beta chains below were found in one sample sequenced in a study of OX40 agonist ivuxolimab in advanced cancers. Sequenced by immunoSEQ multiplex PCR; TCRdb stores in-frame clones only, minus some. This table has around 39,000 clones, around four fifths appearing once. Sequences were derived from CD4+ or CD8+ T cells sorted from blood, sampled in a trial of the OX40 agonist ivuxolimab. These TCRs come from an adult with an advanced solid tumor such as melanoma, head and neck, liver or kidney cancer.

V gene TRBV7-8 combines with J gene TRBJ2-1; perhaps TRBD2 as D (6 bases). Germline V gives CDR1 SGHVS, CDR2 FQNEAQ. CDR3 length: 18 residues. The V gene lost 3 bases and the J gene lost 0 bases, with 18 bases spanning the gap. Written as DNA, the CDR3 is TGTGCCAGCAGCTTCCCCCTCAGGGACTTTAGCTCCTACAATGAGCAGTTCTTC. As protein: CASSFPLRDFSSYNEQFF. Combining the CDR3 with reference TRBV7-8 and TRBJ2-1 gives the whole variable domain GAGVSQSPRYKVAKRGQDVALRCDPISGHVSLFWYQQALGQGPEFLTYFQNEAQLDKSGLPSDRFFAERPEGSVSTLKIQRTQQEDSAVYLCASSFPLRDFSSYNEQFFGPGTRLTVL.

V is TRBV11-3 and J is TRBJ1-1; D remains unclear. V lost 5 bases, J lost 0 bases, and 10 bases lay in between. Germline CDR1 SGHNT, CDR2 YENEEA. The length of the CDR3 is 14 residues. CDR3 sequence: CASSPDPMNTEAFF. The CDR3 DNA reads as TGTGCCAGCAGCCCCGACCCAATGAACACTGAAGCTTTCTTT.

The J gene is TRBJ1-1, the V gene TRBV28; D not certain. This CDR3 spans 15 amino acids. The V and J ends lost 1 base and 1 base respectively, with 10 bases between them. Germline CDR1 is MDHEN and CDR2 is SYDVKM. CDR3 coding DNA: TGTGCCAGCAGTTTATTGGGAAGGGAGAACACTGAAGCTTTCTTT. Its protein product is CASSLLGRENTEAFF.

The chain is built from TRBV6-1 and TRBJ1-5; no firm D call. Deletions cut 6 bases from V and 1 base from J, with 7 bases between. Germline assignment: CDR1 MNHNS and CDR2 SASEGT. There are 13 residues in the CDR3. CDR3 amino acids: CASRMASNQPQHF. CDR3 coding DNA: TGTGCCAGCAGGATGGCAAGCAATCAGCCCCAGCATTTT.

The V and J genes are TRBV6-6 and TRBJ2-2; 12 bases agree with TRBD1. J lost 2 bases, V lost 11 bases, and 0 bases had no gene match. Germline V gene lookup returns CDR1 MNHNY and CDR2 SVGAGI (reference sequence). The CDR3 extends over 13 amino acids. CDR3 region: CAGTGGNTGELFF. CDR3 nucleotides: TGTGCCGGGACAGGGGGCAACACCGGGGAGCTGTTTTTT.

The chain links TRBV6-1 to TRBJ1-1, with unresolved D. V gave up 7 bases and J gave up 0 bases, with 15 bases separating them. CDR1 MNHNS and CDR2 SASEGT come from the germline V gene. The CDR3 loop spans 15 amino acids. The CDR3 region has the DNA TGTGCCAGCATCGCGAAGTCTGGGGTGAACACTGAAGCTTTCTTT. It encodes CASIAKSGVNTEAFF.

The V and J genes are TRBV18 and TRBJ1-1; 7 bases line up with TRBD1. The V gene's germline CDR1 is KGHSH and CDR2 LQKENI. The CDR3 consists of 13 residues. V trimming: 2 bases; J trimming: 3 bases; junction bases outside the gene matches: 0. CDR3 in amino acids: CASSPGQDTEAFF. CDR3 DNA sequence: TGTGCCAGCTCACCAGGACAGGACACTGAAGCTTTCTTT.

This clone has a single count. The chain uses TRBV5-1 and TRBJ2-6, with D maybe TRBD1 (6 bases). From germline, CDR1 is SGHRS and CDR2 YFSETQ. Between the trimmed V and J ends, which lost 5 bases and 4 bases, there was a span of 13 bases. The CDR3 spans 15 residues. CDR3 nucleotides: TGCGCCAGCAGGTTAGCAGGGGACGGGGCCAACGTCCTGACTTTC. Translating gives CASRLAGDGANVLTF.

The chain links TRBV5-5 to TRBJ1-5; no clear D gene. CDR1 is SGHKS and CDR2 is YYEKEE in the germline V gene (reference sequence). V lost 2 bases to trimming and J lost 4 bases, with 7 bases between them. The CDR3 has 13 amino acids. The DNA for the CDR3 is TGTGCCAGCAGCTTTGAGGGAAATCAGCCCCAGCATTTT. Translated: CASSFEGNQPQHF.

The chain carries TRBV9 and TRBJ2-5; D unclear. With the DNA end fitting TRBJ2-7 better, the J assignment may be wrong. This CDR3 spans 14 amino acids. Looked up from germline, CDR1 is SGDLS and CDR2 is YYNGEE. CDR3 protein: CASSSRDRLYEQYF. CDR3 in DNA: TGTGCCAGCAGCTCCCGAGACCGCCTCTACGAGCAGTACTTC.

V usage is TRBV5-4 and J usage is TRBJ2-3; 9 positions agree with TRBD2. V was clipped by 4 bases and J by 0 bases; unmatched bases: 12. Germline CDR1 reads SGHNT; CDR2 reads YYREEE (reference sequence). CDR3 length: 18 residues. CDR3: CASSPGVAGDHSTDTQYF. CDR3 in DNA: TGTGCCAGCAGCCCAGGGGTAGCGGGGGACCATAGCACAGATACGCAGTATTTT.

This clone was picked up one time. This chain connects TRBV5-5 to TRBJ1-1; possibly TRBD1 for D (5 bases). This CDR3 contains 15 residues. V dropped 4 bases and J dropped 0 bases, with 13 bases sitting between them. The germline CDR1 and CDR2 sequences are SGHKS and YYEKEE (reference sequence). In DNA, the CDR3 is TGTGCCAGCAGCCCAAGACAGAATTTGAACACTGAAGCTTTCTTT. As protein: CASSPRQNLNTEAFF.

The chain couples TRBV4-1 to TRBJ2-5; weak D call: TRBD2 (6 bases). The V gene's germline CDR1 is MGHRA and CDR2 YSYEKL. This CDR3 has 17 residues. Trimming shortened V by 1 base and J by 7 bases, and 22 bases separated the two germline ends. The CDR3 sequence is CASSQVNMGFPEGTQYF. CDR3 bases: TGCGCCAGCAGCCAAGTAAATATGGGATTTCCGGAGGGGACCCAGTACTTC.

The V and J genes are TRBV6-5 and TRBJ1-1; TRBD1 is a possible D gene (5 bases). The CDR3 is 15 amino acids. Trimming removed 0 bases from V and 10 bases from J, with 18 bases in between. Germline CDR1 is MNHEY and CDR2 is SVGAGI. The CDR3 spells CASSYSVSGTLGAFF. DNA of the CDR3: TGTGCCAGCAGTTACTCGGTCTCCGGGACCCTGGGAGCTTTCTTT.

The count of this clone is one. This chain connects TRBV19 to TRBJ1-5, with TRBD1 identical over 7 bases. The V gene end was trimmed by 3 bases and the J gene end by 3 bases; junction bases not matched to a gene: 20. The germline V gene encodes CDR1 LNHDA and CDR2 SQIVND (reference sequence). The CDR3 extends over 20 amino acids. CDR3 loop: CASSIDAGQLSTRYNQPQHF. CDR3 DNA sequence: TGTGCCAGTAGTATTGATGCGGGACAGCTATCAACTCGTTACAATCAGCCCCAGCATTTT.

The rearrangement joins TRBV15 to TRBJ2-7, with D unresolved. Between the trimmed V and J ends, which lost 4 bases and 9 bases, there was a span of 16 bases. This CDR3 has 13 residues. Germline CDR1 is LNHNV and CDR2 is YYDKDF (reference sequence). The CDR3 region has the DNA TGTGCCACCAGCACGTCGGCCCACATCGGGCAGTACTTC. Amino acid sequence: CATSTSAHIGQYF.

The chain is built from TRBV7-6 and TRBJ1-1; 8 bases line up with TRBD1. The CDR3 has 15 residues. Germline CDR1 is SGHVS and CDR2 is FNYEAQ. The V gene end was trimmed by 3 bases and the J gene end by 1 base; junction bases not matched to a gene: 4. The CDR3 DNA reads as TGTGCCAGCAGCTTGGGACAGGACCCGAACACTGAAGCTTTCTTT. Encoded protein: CASSLGQDPNTEAFF.

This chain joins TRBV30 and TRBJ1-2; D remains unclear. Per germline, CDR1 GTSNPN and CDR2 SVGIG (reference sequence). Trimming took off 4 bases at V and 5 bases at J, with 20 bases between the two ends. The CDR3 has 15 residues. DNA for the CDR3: TGTGCCTGGACCCCCCTGGGGTCCCCTAGGTATGGCTACACCTTC. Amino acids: CAWTPLGSPRYGYTF.